A single sample is the source of the 18 T cell receptor beta chains below, sequenced in a study of T cell responses to AZD1222 COVID-19 vaccine. The assay was immunoSEQ multiplex PCR, and TCRdb's table has in-frame clones only and misses some. The table lists roughly 130,000 clones, 75% to 90% of them singletons, with around 1.6% in the top ten. The sequences come from peripheral blood, collected on day 0 of AZD1222 vaccination. These receptors were collected from an adult in good health.

The CDR3 spells CATADRAGYSNQPQHF. CDR3 nucleotide sequence: TGTGCCACTGCGGACAGGGCGGGATATAGCAATCAGCCCCAGCATTTT. The chain couples TRBV10-3 to TRBJ1-5; 8 nucleotides agree with TRBD1. Germline V lookup: CDR1 ENHRY, CDR2 SYGVKD. The CDR3 covers 16 residues. V was clipped by 10 bases and J by 0 bases; unmatched bases: 11.

This chain connects TRBV9 to TRBJ2-2, with 9 bases aligning to TRBD1. Germline values: CDR1 SGDLS, CDR2 YYNGEE. CDR3 length: 16 residues. V dropped 4 bases and J dropped 2; count of bases not matched to a gene: 6. The CDR3 DNA sequence: TGTGCCAGCAGCCTCAGGACAGGGGATAACACCGGGGAGCTGTTTTTT. Its translation: CASSLRTGDNTGELFF.

V and J are TRBV7-2 and TRBJ2-7, with TRBD2 identical over 11 bases. V was clipped by 0 bases and J by 5 bases; unmatched bases: 6. This CDR3 is built from 16 residues. Germline V lookup: CDR1 SGHTA, CDR2 FQGNSA. The CDR3 sequence is CASSLATSGVTHEQYF. The DNA of the CDR3 is TGTGCCAGCAGCTTAGCGACTAGCGGGGTGACACACGAGCAGTACTTC. Based on the CDR3 plus reference TRBV7-2 and TRBJ2-7, the full variable domain is GAGVSQSPSNKVTEKGKDVELRCDPISGHTALYWYRQSLGQGLEFLIYFQGNSAPDKSGLPSDRFSAERTGGSVSTLTIQRTQQEDSAVYLCASSLATSGVTHEQYFGPGTRLTVT.

V usage is TRBV10-3 and J usage is TRBJ2-5; 8 nucleotides line up with TRBD2. Unmatched junction bases numbered 13, after V lost 8 bases and J lost 2 bases. Germline V lookup: CDR1 ENHRY, CDR2 SYGVKD. The CDR3 is made up of 16 amino acids. CDR3 in DNA: TGTGCCATCTCTCCTGGGCGGGGGGTCGAACAAGAGACCCAGTACTTC. It is translated as CAISPGRGVEQETQYF.

This rearrangement joins TRBV18 to TRBJ1-1, with a weak D call TRBD1 (6 bases). CDR3 length: 15 residues. Germline CDR1 reads KGHSH; CDR2 reads LQKENI. V was shortened by 10 bases and J by 0 bases, with 18 bases between the two germline ends. In nucleotides, the CDR3 is TGTGCCACCCGCAGGGGAAACCCAATGAACACTGAAGCTTTCTTT. Protein product: CATRRGNPMNTEAFF. Combining the CDR3 with reference TRBV18 and TRBJ1-1 gives the whole variable domain NAGVMQNPRHLVRRRGQEARLRCSPMKGHSHVYWYRQLPEEGLKFMVYLQKENIIDESGMPKERFSAEFPKEGPSILRIQQVVRGDSAAYFCATRRGNPMNTEAFFGQGTRLTVV.

V and J are TRBV19 and TRBJ2-7; 10 positions agree with TRBD1. Germline loops: CDR1 LNHDA, CDR2 SQIVND (reference sequence). Germline trimming cut 9 bases from V and 5 bases from J; bases unmatched to any gene: 7. CDR3 length equals 13 residues. The CDR3 nucleotides are TGTGCCAGCCGGGACAGGGGAAGAAACGAGCAGTACTTC. It is translated as CASRDRGRNEQYF.

The chain recombines TRBV5-4 with TRBJ2-7; 7 positions match TRBD1. Trimming cost V 4 bases and J 2 bases; bases outside gene matches: 6. The V gene's germline CDR1 is SGHNT and CDR2 YYREEE (reference sequence). CDR3 length equals 14 residues. The CDR3 region has the DNA TGTGCCAGCAGCCCACCGGGACAGCCCTACGAGCAGTACTTC. Amino acid sequence: CASSPPGQPYEQYF.

The table lists this clone with a few counts. The rearrangement uses TRBV19 and TRBJ1-2; 10 nucleotides agree with TRBD1. The CDR3 runs to 14 residues. The ends lost 5 bases at V and 8 bases at J; junction bases unmatched: 8. Per the germline V gene, CDR1 is LNHDA and CDR2 is SQIVND (reference sequence). CDR3 in amino acids: CASSADRGLGGYTF. DNA for the CDR3: TGTGCCAGTAGTGCTGACAGGGGGCTTGGCGGCTACACCTTC.

The chain combines TRBV19 with TRBJ2-5, with D hard to call. This CDR3 spans 13 amino acids. The V end lost 2 bases, the J end lost 3 bases, and 7 bases lay between the germline ends. Germline V gives CDR1 LNHDA, CDR2 SQIVND (reference sequence). The CDR3: CASSISRKETQYF. In DNA, the CDR3 is TGTGCCAGTAGTATAAGCCGAAAAGAGACCCAGTACTTC.

The chain employs TRBV19 and TRBJ1-1; D unresolved. The germline gives CDR1 LNHDA, CDR2 SQIVND (reference sequence). The CDR3 covers 14 residues. Trimming stripped 5 bases from V and 2 bases from J, with 12 bases between. The CDR3 protein is CASSLFPGNTEAFF. In nucleotides, the CDR3 is TGTGCCAGTAGTCTATTCCCTGGAAACACTGAAGCTTTCTTT.

The CDR3 sequence is CASSYTQGTEAFF. DNA for the CDR3: TGTGCCAGCAGTTATACACAGGGGACTGAAGCTTTCTTT. The rearrangement links TRBV6-5 to TRBJ1-1, with 7 bases matching TRBD1. The length of the CDR3 is 13 residues. J gave up 5 bases and V 3 bases, and 3 bases lay outside the gene matches. From germline, CDR1 is MNHEY and CDR2 SVGAGI.

The CDR3 bases are TGTGCCAGCAGTTTAGTGACAGGGGGCTTTTCAGATTCACCCCTCCACTTT. Translating it yields CASSLVTGGFSDSPLHF. The rearrangement uses TRBV28 and TRBJ1-6; 10 bases align to TRBD1. The V and J ends lost 2 bases and 8 bases, in that order; junction bases with no gene match: 9. Germline CDR1 is MDHEN and CDR2 is SYDVKM. The CDR3 consists of 17 residues.

The chain recombines TRBV6-5 with TRBJ2-7, with D perhaps matching TRBD1 or TRBD2 (5 bases each). The CDR3 totals 13 residues. V lost 0 bases to trimming and J lost 4 bases, with 7 bases between them. Germline CDR1 MNHEY, CDR2 SVGAGI. This chain's CDR3 is CASSYSGTYEQYF. As DNA, the CDR3 is TGTGCCAGCAGTTACTCTGGGACGTACGAGCAGTACTTC.

The table lists this clone with a few counts. The rearrangement links TRBV6-5 to TRBJ1-2; 9 nucleotides line up with TRBD1. V lost 6 bases, J lost 5 bases, and 10 bases stayed unmatched. CDR3 length: 15 residues. Germline CDR1 and CDR2: MNHEY and SVGAGI. In DNA, the CDR3 is TGTGCCAGCAGAACCCAGAGGGACAGGGAGTATGGCTACACCTTC. Translating it yields CASRTQRDREYGYTF.

The V call is TRBV19, the J call TRBJ1-5; D is uncertain. Looked up from germline, CDR1 is LNHDA and CDR2 is SQIVND (reference sequence). This CDR3 contains 12 residues. Trimming shortened V by 7 bases and J by 5 bases, and 9 bases separated the two germline ends. The CDR3 nucleotides are TGTGCCAGTAATGACCGAGATCAGCCCCAGCATTTT. Residues: CASNDRDQPQHF.

V usage is TRBV5-6 and J usage is TRBJ2-2; D gene uncertain. The germline V gene encodes CDR1 SGHDT and CDR2 YYEEEE. The CDR3 runs to 15 residues. Trimming cost V 0 bases and J 4 bases, with 10 bases left between them. CDR3 in amino acids: CASSLDWMGTGELFF. The CDR3 region has the DNA TGTGCCAGCAGCTTGGACTGGATGGGCACCGGGGAGCTGTTTTTT. The full variable domain, with the rest looked up from reference TRBV5-6 and TRBJ2-2, is DAGVTQSPTHLIKTRGQQVTLRCSPKSGHDTVSWYQQALGQGPQFIFQYYEEEERQRGNFPDRFSGHQFPNYSSELNVNALLLGDSALYLCASSLDWMGTGELFFGEGSRLTVL.

The chain recombines TRBV4-2 with TRBJ1-1, with D tentatively TRBD1 (6 bases). CDR1 is LGHNA and CDR2 is YNFKEQ in the germline V gene. This CDR3 contains 14 residues. Trimming removed 4 bases from V and 4 bases from J, with 13 bases in between. CDR3 loop: CASSPTGTTTEAFF. CDR3 bases: TGTGCCAGCAGCCCTACCGGGACAACCACTGAAGCTTTCTTT.

As DNA, the CDR3 is TGTGCCAGCAGCCCCGACCGGGGCAAAAGCGCAGACGAGCAGTACTTC. Protein sequence: CASSPDRGKSADEQYF. The V call is TRBV28, the J call TRBJ2-7; the D call may be TRBD1 or TRBD2 (5 bases each). There are 16 residues in the CDR3. V dropped 6 bases and J dropped 5 bases, with 23 bases sitting between them. In germline, CDR1 is MDHEN, CDR2 SYDVKM.